This T cell receptor beta chain was documented in a study of Ad26.COV2.S vaccination and SARS-CoV-2 variants. At the level of the study: The Ad26.COV2.S arm of the COV1001 trial was where the donor was placed. In the study, Ad26.COV2.S was injected intramuscularly once, or twice 56 days apart.

As to this clone: Its antigen is unidentified.

General study points: Researchers cautioned that TCR breadth and depth analyses may have underestimated total T cell responses.

Described treatment: about 20 received Ad26.COV2.S at low or high dose, single or two shots; about five received placebo; per-sample allocation not given. Specimens were obtained on day 63 following the first vaccine or placebo injection. The data were produced by immunoSEQ multiplex PCR, yet TCRdb's version contains in-frame clones alone and is incomplete. The table records about 240,000 clones, approximately 90% of them present only once. Germline loops: CDR1 SNHLY, CDR2 FYNNEI. The CDR3 sequence is 12 residues long. The V and J ends lost 7 bases and 6 bases respectively, with 10 bases between them.

The chain links TRBV2 to TRBJ1-5; weak D call: TRBD1 (6 bases). Sequenced material: peripheral blood, taken in a trial of Ad26.COV2.S vaccine versus placebo. The sequence was collected from a person aged 18-65 years who received the Ad26.COV2.S COVID-19 vaccine or a placebo. The CDR3, as DNA: TGTGCCAGCAACAGGGAGGGTCAGCCCCAGCATTTT. It yields the protein CASNREGQPQHF.